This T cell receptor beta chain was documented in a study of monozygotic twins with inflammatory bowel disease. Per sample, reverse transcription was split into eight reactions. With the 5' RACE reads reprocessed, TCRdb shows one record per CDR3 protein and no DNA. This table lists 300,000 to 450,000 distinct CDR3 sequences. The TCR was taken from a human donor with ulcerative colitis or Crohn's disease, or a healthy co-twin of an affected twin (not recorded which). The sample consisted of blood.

The CDR3 sequence: CSVVPGQVERQYF. The J gene is TRBJ2-7, the V gene TRBV29-1; the TCRdb D gene call, TRBD1, has no DNA to confirm it. The CDR3 extends over 13 amino acids. Germline CDR1 reads SQVTM; CDR2 reads ANQGSEA.